Following are 18 T cell receptor beta chains from one sample sequenced in a study of Graves' ophthalmopathy and Graves' hyperthyroidism. Scientists amplified the TCR beta CDR3 regions from RNA transcripts. A first-round RT-PCR used HTBI primers, followed by a second-round multiplex PCR. MiXCR was run by TCRdb on the multiplex PCR reads, yielding one entry per CDR3 protein. The sample holds about 380,000 distinct CDR3 sequences, 15% seen once. The source material was peripheral blood. The receptor set was obtained from a woman between 18 and 29 years old with stable Graves' hyperthyroidism.

This clonotype appeared many times. DNA of the CDR3: TGTGCCAGCAGCTTAGGGAATCAGAACACTGAAGCTTTCTTT. Protein sequence: CASSLGNQNTEAFF. This sequence joins TRBV7-3 and TRBJ1-1; D unclear. The germline V gene encodes CDR1 SGHTA and CDR2 FQGTGA. The CDR3 loop spans 14 amino acids. V gave up 2 bases and J gave up 1 base, with 8 bases separating them.

Many counts were recorded for this clonotype. The chain uses TRBV6-1 and TRBJ2-5, with 14 bases fitting TRBD2. The length of the CDR3 is 16 residues. Trimming removed 6 bases from V and 4 bases from J; junction bases left unmatched: 7. The germline V gene has CDR1 MNHNS and CDR2 SASEGT. The CDR3 coding sequence is TGTGCCAGCAGCATAGGGACTAGCGGGGGTACAGAGACCCAGTACTTC. It translates to CASSIGTSGGTETQYF.

This clonotype was seen many times. This sequence joins TRBV20-1 and TRBJ1-1; no firm D call. The CDR3 extends over 14 amino acids. In germline, CDR1 is DFQATT, CDR2 SNEGSKA (reference sequence). V shed 1 base and J shed 5 bases, with 14 bases lying between them. In DNA form, the CDR3 reads TGCAGTGCTAGAGGAGGGAGCGGTGGGACTGAAGCTTTCTTT. It codes for CSARGGSGGTEAFF.

The table lists this clonotype with a few counts. A read error may account for a junction end that differs from germline. This chain uses TRBV6-1 with TRBJ2-5, with D perhaps matching TRBD1 or TRBD2 (7 bases each). The CDR3 covers 16 residues. CDR1 MNHNS and CDR2 SASEGT come from the germline V gene. The CDR3 nucleotides read TGTGCCAGCGGGAGGAGGCGGGCAGGGGGGGGAGAGACCAAGTACTTC. Its protein is CASGRRRAGGGETKYF.

This clonotype showed up just a few times. V and J are TRBV7-2 and TRBJ1-2, with D possibly matching TRBD1 (6 bases). Germline values: CDR1 SGHTA, CDR2 FQGNSA. V was clipped by 1 base and J by 4 bases, with 13 bases between them. The CDR3 runs to 15 residues. The CDR3 here is CASSLGTDSPYGYTF. DNA for the CDR3: TGTGCCAGCAGCTTAGGGACAGACAGTCCCTATGGCTACACCTTC.

This clonotype was picked up many times. This sequence joins TRBV6-1 and TRBJ2-7, with TRBD1 matching over 7 bases. Germline loops: CDR1 MNHNS, CDR2 SASEGT. The CDR3 runs to 14 residues. V lost 5 bases, J lost 3 bases, and 7 bases stayed unmatched. This CDR3 is CASSQGTAVYEQYF. Here the CDR3 DNA reads TGTGCCAGCAGTCAAGGGACAGCGGTCTACGAGCAGTACTTC.

The chain combines TRBV19 with TRBJ2-7; 12 nucleotides agree with TRBD1. This CDR3 spans 13 amino acids. Germline trimming cut 6 bases from V and 7 bases from J; bases unmatched to any gene: 4. Germline CDR1 LNHDA, CDR2 SQIVND (reference sequence). CDR3 region: CASSRDRGQEQYF. The DNA for the CDR3 is TGTGCCAGTAGCCGGGACAGGGGGCAAGAGCAGTACTTC.

This clonotype occurred many times. The rearrangement links TRBV12-5 to TRBJ2-7, with 7 nucleotides matching TRBD2. The J segment lost 1 base and the V segment lost 2 bases, leaving 20 bases of the junction unmatched. Germline V gene sequence: CDR1 LGHNT, CDR2 FRNRAP. The CDR3 runs 20 residues. The CDR3 is CASGLNAGRPISRGSYEQYF. CDR3 DNA sequence: TGTGCTAGTGGTTTGAATGCCGGGAGGCCTATCTCTCGGGGATCCTACGAGCAGTACTTC.

This clonotype was picked up a small number of times. A single base separates this from a much larger clone, so it may be a read error. V gene TRBV5-1 combines with J gene TRBJ1-6, with D uncertain. The CDR3 spans 15 residues. Germline V gene lookup returns CDR1 SGHRS and CDR2 YFSETQ. V lost 5 bases to trimming and J lost 9 bases, with 18 bases between them. The CDR3 nucleotides read TGCGCCAGCAGAAGGACGCCGGCTAACACTTCACCCCTCCACTTT. Its translation: CASRRTPANTSPLHF.

This clonotype was recorded many times. The chain couples TRBV20-1 to TRBJ1-1; D is perhaps TRBD1 (5 bases). This CDR3 comprises 16 residues. Per germline, CDR1 DFQATT and CDR2 SNEGSKA (reference sequence). V lost 5 bases and J 0 bases, leaving 19 bases between the germline ends. The CDR3 reads CSALGMPGAVNTEAFF. The CDR3 nucleotides read TGCAGTGCTTTAGGAATGCCCGGGGCGGTGAACACTGAAGCTTTCTTT.

The genes are TRBV3-1 and TRBJ1-1, with D perhaps TRBD1 (5 bases). V lost 4 bases to trimming and J lost 3 bases, with 21 bases between them. The CDR3 consists of 17 residues. Germline V gene data show CDR1 as LGHDT and CDR2 as YNNKEL (reference sequence). In nucleotides, the CDR3 is TGTGCCAGCAGCCCTCGCGGGGTGAGTTCGGGGGACACTGAAGCTTTCTTT. Its protein is CASSPRGVSSGDTEAFF.

There are many counts of this clonotype. The CDR3 reads CASSPQGPGELFF. The CDR3 nucleotides are TGTGCCAGTAGTCCACAGGGCCCCGGGGAGCTGTTTTTT. The genes are TRBV19 and TRBJ2-2; a weak D match, TRBD1 (6 bases). CDR3 length: 13 amino acids. Trimming left V 5 bases short and J 6 bases short, with 10 bases between. In germline, CDR1 is LNHDA, CDR2 SQIVND (reference sequence).

This clonotype was counted ten times or more. The chain carries TRBV11-2 and TRBJ2-7, with 10 bases aligning to TRBD2. Germline V CDR1 and CDR2: SGHAT, FQNNGV. The CDR3 contains 15 residues. Trimming at V came to 3 bases and at J to 3 bases, leaving 5 bases not matched to a gene. The CDR3 nucleotides read TGTGCCAGCAGCTTTGGACTAGCGGTGTACTACGAGCAGTACTTC. Translated, it gives CASSFGLAVYYEQYF.

This clonotype came up many times. The chain joins TRBV19 to TRBJ1-5; D is unclear. Germline-derived CDR1 and CDR2 are LNHDA and SQIVND (reference sequence). The CDR3 consists of 15 residues. V was trimmed by 7 bases and J by 5 bases, leaving 18 bases between them. The CDR3 DNA is TGTGCCAGTAACCCATTTATGGAAGGGCATCAGCCCCAGCATTTT. This codes for CASNPFMEGHQPQHF.

This clonotype was seen ten or more times. The J gene is TRBJ2-7, the V gene TRBV6-1; the D gene is possibly TRBD2 (5 bases). The CDR3 runs 16 residues. The ends were cut back, 7 bases at V and 2 bases at J, with 21 bases in the middle. Germline assignment: CDR1 MNHNS and CDR2 SASEGT. CDR3 protein: CASIAIASRGTYEQYF. The CDR3, as DNA: TGTGCCAGCATTGCAATAGCCTCCCGGGGTACCTACGAGCAGTACTTC.

At least ten counts were recorded for this clonotype. The chain employs TRBV20-1 and TRBJ2-5; 7 bases agree with TRBD1. CDR3 length equals 14 residues. CDR1 DFQATT and CDR2 SNEGSKA come from the germline V gene (reference sequence). V was pared by 4 bases and J by 4 bases, with 9 bases of the junction left unmatched. The CDR3 DNA reads TGCAGTGCTACCCCGACAGGGTGGGCAGAGACCCAGTACTTC. It translates to CSATPTGWAETQYF.

This clonotype has just a few counts. This clone may be a read error of a much larger clone one base away. This chain connects TRBV7-2 to TRBJ1-1, with 9 bases lining up with TRBD1. The CDR3 is made up of 17 amino acids. Germline V gene lookup returns CDR1 SGHTA and CDR2 FQGNSA. The V and J ends lost 3 bases and 0 bases, in that order; junction bases with no gene match: 8. The CDR3 spells CASSLRARDRVNTEAFF. CDR3 bases: TGTGCCAGCAGCTTGCGGGCCCGGGACAGGGTGAACACTGAAGCTTTCTTT.

This chain connects TRBV6-1 to TRBJ1-1, with TRBD1 as a possible D gene (5 bases). Germline CDR1 is MNHNS and CDR2 is SASEGT. The V end was cut by 6 bases, the J end by 5 bases, with 10 bases between. The CDR3 is 12 residues long. For the CDR3, the DNA is TGTGCCAGCAGCAACGGGGGGACTGAAGCTTTCTTT. Its translation is CASSNGGTEAFF.